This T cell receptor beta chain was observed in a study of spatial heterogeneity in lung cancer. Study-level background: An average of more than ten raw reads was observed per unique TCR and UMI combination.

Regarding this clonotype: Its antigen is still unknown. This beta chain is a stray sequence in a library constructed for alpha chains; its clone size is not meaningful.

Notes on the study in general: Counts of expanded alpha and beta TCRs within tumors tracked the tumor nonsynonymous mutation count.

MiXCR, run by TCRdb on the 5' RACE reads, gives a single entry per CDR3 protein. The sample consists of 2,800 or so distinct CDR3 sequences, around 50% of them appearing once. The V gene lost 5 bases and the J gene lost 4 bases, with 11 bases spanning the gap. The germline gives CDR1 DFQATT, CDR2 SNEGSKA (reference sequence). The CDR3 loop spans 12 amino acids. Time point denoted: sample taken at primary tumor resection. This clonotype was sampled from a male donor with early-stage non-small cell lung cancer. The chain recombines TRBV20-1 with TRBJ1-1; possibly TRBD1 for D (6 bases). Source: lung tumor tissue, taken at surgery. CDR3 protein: CSAYTGSTEAFF. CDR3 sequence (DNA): TGCAGTGCTTATACAGGGTCCACTGAAGCTTTCTTT.